The 25 T cell receptor beta chains listed next were all sequenced from one sample in a study of cytomegalovirus exposure and HLA in healthy donors. Researchers ran the PCR with 60 Vbeta and 13 Jbeta primers. The assay was immunoSEQ multiplex PCR, and TCRdb's table has in-frame clones only and misses some. The table lists 150,000 to 200,000 clones, roughly 79% of them singletons, with around 15% in the top ten. Material: PBMCs. The receptors come from a man aged 45-60 years in good health and CMV-seropositive.

The rearrangement links TRBV6-5 to TRBJ1-4; D not resolved. Germline-derived CDR1 and CDR2 are MNHEY and SVGAGI. The CDR3 spans 13 residues. V shed 6 bases and J shed 5 bases, with 10 bases lying between them. The CDR3 is CASSRRVNEKLFF. CDR3 bases: TGTGCCAGCAGCCGCCGGGTCAATGAAAAACTGTTTTTT.

This chain connects TRBV18 to TRBJ1-1; TRBD1 aligns across 8 bases. V shed 3 bases, J shed 0 bases, and the junction held 6 bases outside the gene matches. Germline values: CDR1 KGHSH, CDR2 LQKENI. The CDR3 is made up of 16 amino acids. CDR3 DNA sequence: TGTGCCAGCTCACCTAGCGGACAGGGCATGAACACTGAAGCTTTCTTT. Translating gives CASSPSGQGMNTEAFF.

The chain is built from TRBV5-1 and TRBJ2-1; D call uncertain. The CDR3 is 14 residues long. Germline CDR1 and CDR2: SGHRS and YFSETQ. Trimming left V 1 base short and J 5 bases short, with 10 bases between. As DNA, the CDR3 is TGCGCCAGCAGCTTGACCCGCACAGACAATGAGCAGTTCTTC. This gives the protein CASSLTRTDNEQFF.

For the CDR3, the DNA is TGTGCCAGCAGCCCGAGGGGGGGGACTAGCGGTTACAATGAGCAGTTCTTC. Translation: CASSPRGGTSGYNEQFF. The rearrangement links TRBV5-4 to TRBJ2-1, with 11 bases that match TRBD2. Germline V gene lookup returns CDR1 SGHNT and CDR2 YYREEE (reference sequence). This CDR3 is 17 amino acids long. V shed 4 bases and J 4 bases; nucleotides not matched to a gene: 10.

The V call is TRBV6-1, the J call TRBJ1-1; TRBD1 aligns across 8 bases. J gave up 5 bases and V 5 bases, and 4 bases lay outside the gene matches. The CDR3 extends over 13 amino acids. Germline values: CDR1 MNHNS, CDR2 SASEGT. The CDR3 region has the DNA TGTGCCAGCAGTTTGGACAGGGCGACTGAAGCTTTCTTT. Translating it yields CASSLDRATEAFF.

The chain combines TRBV14 with TRBJ2-1; 8 nucleotides align to TRBD1. CDR1 is SGHDN and CDR2 is FVKESK in the germline V gene. The CDR3 loop spans 14 amino acids. V lost 7 bases, J lost 7 bases, and 9 bases stayed unmatched. The DNA for the CDR3 is TGTGCCAGCACGTTGACAGGGGTGTGGAATGAGCAGTTCTTC. Translating it yields CASTLTGVWNEQFF.

The V call is TRBV5-1, the J call TRBJ1-2; D perhaps matches TRBD1 (6 bases). CDR3 length: 13 amino acids. Germline CDR1 and CDR2: SGHRS and YFSETQ. Trimming left V 4 bases short and J 2 bases short, with 9 bases between. The DNA for the CDR3 is TGCGCCAGCAGCCCGGGGACAAACTATGGCTACACCTTC. As protein: CASSPGTNYGYTF.

V gene TRBV4-3 combines with J gene TRBJ2-7; 7 bases align to TRBD1. Trimming at V came to 4 bases and at J to 0 bases, leaving 6 bases not matched to a gene. Looked up from germline, CDR1 is LGHNA and CDR2 is YSLEER. The CDR3 spans 15 residues. CDR3 amino acids: CASSPGQVFSYEQYF. The CDR3 DNA reads TGCGCCAGCAGCCCCGGACAGGTTTTCTCCTACGAGCAGTACTTC.

This chain links TRBV5-4 with TRBJ2-2, with D uncertain. CDR3 length: 14 residues. CDR1 SGHNT and CDR2 YYREEE come from the germline V gene (reference sequence). Trimming cost V 0 bases and J 3 bases, with 6 bases left between them. CDR3 amino acids: CASSLGRYTGELFF. The CDR3 nucleotides read TGTGCCAGCAGCTTGGGGCGGTACACCGGGGAGCTGTTTTTT.

The chain combines TRBV28 with TRBJ1-2, with D tentatively TRBD1 (5 bases). Germline V gives CDR1 MDHEN, CDR2 SYDVKM. The V gene lost 6 bases and the J gene lost 5 bases, with 19 bases spanning the gap. The CDR3 totals 15 residues. DNA of the CDR3: TGTGCCAGCAGCTCCCCGCGGGGCGGTTATTATGGCTACACCTTC. Amino acid sequence: CASSSPRGGYYGYTF.

The chain combines TRBV6-1 with TRBJ1-1, with D maybe TRBD1 (6 bases). CDR1 and CDR2 from the germline V gene are MNHNS and SASEGT. V shed 6 bases and J shed 2 bases, with 13 bases lying between them. The CDR3 is made up of 14 amino acids. CDR3 coding DNA: TGTGCCAGCAGACCCACAGGGACCAACACTGAAGCTTTCTTT. This encodes CASRPTGTNTEAFF.

The chain uses TRBV11-2 and TRBJ1-4; D is undetermined. CDR1 and CDR2 (germline): SGHAT, FQNNGV. The length of the CDR3 is 14 residues. V was clipped by 3 bases and J by 4 bases, with 9 bases between them. Here the CDR3 reads CASSFGVGNEKLFF. The CDR3 nucleotides read TGTGCCAGCAGCTTCGGGGTCGGTAATGAAAAACTGTTTTTT.

Here the CDR3 reads CASSLLLGNEKLFF. In nucleotides, the CDR3 is TGTGCCAGCAGTTTATTGCTCGGTAATGAAAAACTGTTTTTT. V and J are TRBV28 and TRBJ1-4; no reliable D call. From germline, CDR1 is MDHEN and CDR2 SYDVKM. V gave up 1 base and J gave up 4 bases, with 7 bases separating them. The CDR3 is made up of 14 amino acids. Filled out from reference TRBV28 and TRBJ1-4, the complete variable domain reads DVKVTQSSRYLVKRTGEKVFLECVQDMDHENMFWYRQDPGLGLRLIYFSYDVKMKEKGDIPEGYSVSREKKERFSLILESASTNQTSMYLCASSLLLGNEKLFFGSGTQLSVL.

Concerning this clone: The sample carries other DNA sequences with the same CDR3. The rearrangement joins TRBV9 to TRBJ1-3, with 11 bases identical to TRBD1. Unmatched junction bases numbered 4, after V lost 4 bases and J lost 1 base. CDR3 length: 16 residues. Germline V gene sequence: CDR1 SGDLS, CDR2 YYNGEE. This chain's CDR3 is CASSKGQGGSGNTIYF. CDR3 DNA sequence: TGTGCCAGCAGCAAGGGACAGGGGGGATCTGGAAACACCATATATTTT.

The rearrangement uses TRBV21-1 and TRBJ2-7; the D call in the table, TRBD1, was not verified against the DNA. TRBV21-1 is an annotated pseudogene. The CDR3 loop spans 19 amino acids. The CDR3 DNA is TGTGCCAGCAGCAATGGTCCGGGACAGGGGGTCTTTGGCCCCTACGAGCAGTACGTC. Protein product: CASSNGPGQGVFGPYEQYV.

The chain carries TRBV2 and TRBJ1-2; D gene ambiguous. Germline V gene data show CDR1 as SNHLY and CDR2 as FYNNEI. Trimming stripped 6 bases from V and 1 base from J, with 6 bases between. The CDR3 is made up of 12 amino acids. CDR3 sequence: CASRTVNYGYTF. The CDR3 DNA is TGTGCCAGCAGAACAGTTAACTATGGCTACACCTTC.

The rearrangement joins TRBV4-1 to TRBJ2-5, with TRBD1 matching over 7 bases. Germline trimming cut 1 base from V and 4 bases from J; bases unmatched to any gene: 6. CDR1 and CDR2 from the germline V gene are MGHRA and YSYEKL. The CDR3 length is 15 residues. The CDR3 DNA sequence: TGCGCCAGCAGCCAAGTCAGGGGGATTCGAGAGACCCAGTACTTC. This sequence encodes CASSQVRGIRETQYF.

The chain has TRBV2 and TRBJ2-1; TRBD2 matches at 11 bases. Trimming took 8 bases from V and 4 from J; bases not matched to a gene: 4. Germline V gives CDR1 SNHLY, CDR2 FYNNEI. The CDR3 loop spans 14 amino acids. The CDR3 DNA is TGTGCCAGCCCTAGCGGGGGGCTGTACAATGAGCAGTTCTTC. This encodes CASPSGGLYNEQFF.

The chain uses TRBV9 and TRBJ2-2; a possible D gene is TRBD2 (5 bases). Trimming took off 0 bases at V and 4 bases at J, with 10 bases between the two ends. The germline V gene encodes CDR1 SGDLS and CDR2 YYNGEE. The CDR3 has 15 residues. The CDR3 region is CASSVVEAFTGELFF. For the CDR3, the DNA is TGTGCCAGCAGCGTAGTGGAGGCCTTCACCGGGGAGCTGTTTTTT.

The V gene is TRBV6-1, the J gene TRBJ1-1; D may be TRBD1 (5 bases). Between the trimmed V and J ends, which lost 4 bases and 6 bases, there was a span of 15 bases. The germline gives CDR1 MNHNS, CDR2 SASEGT. CDR3 length: 14 residues. This CDR3 reads CASSVWGQGAEAFF. The CDR3 DNA sequence: TGTGCCAGCAGTGTTTGGGGTCAGGGTGCTGAAGCTTTCTTT.

This rearrangement joins TRBV7-9 to TRBJ1-2, with 8 bases matching TRBD1. Germline assignment: CDR1 SEHNR and CDR2 FQNEAQ (reference sequence). The CDR3 has 15 amino acids. Trimming removed 5 bases from V and 4 bases from J; junction bases left unmatched: 9. The CDR3 DNA reads as TGTGCCAGCAGCCTTCGGACAGGGAGGTCCTATGGCTACACCTTC. Translation: CASSLRTGRSYGYTF.

This clone turned up a few times. The rearrangement uses TRBV6-5 and TRBJ2-2, with 8 positions matching TRBD2. Trimming took 2 bases from V and 5 from J; bases not matched to a gene: 7. The germline V gene has CDR1 MNHEY and CDR2 SVGAGI. CDR3 length: 16 amino acids. CDR3 protein: CASSYLRGGRTGELFF. The CDR3, as DNA: TGTGCCAGCAGTTACCTCCGGGGGGGCCGAACCGGGGAGCTGTTTTTT.

This chain uses TRBV7-2 with TRBJ1-2; D is possibly TRBD1 (5 bases). Between the trimmed V and J ends, which lost 4 bases and 8 bases, there was a span of 8 bases. This CDR3 is 11 amino acids long. In germline, CDR1 is SGHTA, CDR2 FQGNSA. CDR3 region: CASSSGGGYTF. As DNA, the CDR3 is TGTGCCAGCAGCTCCGGGGGGGGCTACACCTTC. Filled out from reference TRBV7-2 and TRBJ1-2, the complete variable domain reads GAGVSQSPSNKVTEKGKDVELRCDPISGHTALYWYRQSLGQGLEFLIYFQGNSAPDKSGLPSDRFSAERTGGSVSTLTIQRTQQEDSAVYLCASSSGGGYTFGSGTRLTVV.

This chain joins TRBV5-6 and TRBJ2-6; D is unclear. Trimming stripped 1 base from V and 2 bases from J, with 7 bases between. The CDR3 consists of 15 residues. Germline V gene sequence: CDR1 SGHDT, CDR2 YYEEEE. Here the CDR3 DNA reads TGTGCCAGCAGCTTGTGGCAGGCTGGGGCCAACGTCCTGACTTTC. As protein: CASSLWQAGANVLTF.

The gene calls are TRBV28 and TRBJ2-1; 8 bases are shared with TRBD2. The CDR3 sequence is 14 residues long. CDR1 is MDHEN and CDR2 is SYDVKM in the germline V gene. The V gene end was trimmed by 7 bases and the J gene end by 4 bases; junction bases not matched to a gene: 6. Here the CDR3 DNA reads TGTGCCAGCAAAGGCGGGGGGACATACAATGAGCAGTTCTTC. Translation gives CASKGGGTYNEQFF.